This TCR beta chain stems from a study of blood T cell repertoires in COVID-19. Study-wide background: Acute and convalescent COVID-19 specimens originated in the United States, Italy and Spain. T cells, B-cell-depleted T cells, or PBMCs provided the cDNA or gDNA that served as material.

How the authors handled the data: Reference gene primer amplification yielded estimated nucleated cell counts. Data came from immunoSEQ multiplex PCR; TCRdb stores just in-frame clones and leaves some out. D and trimming come from the DNA, and the V and J calls and clone size come from that table. The sample includes approximately 280,000 clones, more than 80% of them seen just once. Per germline, CDR1 SGHRS and CDR2 YFSETQ. V was clipped by 2 bases and J by 3 bases; unmatched bases: 3. The CDR3 has 15 amino acids. The sequence was collected from a woman in her thirties with COVID-19, enrolled during active disease. V gene TRBV5-1 combines with J gene TRBJ2-7; 12 bases fit TRBD2. Source material: peripheral blood. The CDR3 DNA reads TGCGCCAGCAGCTTAGTGACTAGCGGGAGCTACGAGCAGTACTTC. Translating gives CASSLVTSGSYEQYF.